The clone carrying this T cell receptor beta chain was counted a few times. TCRdb ran MiXCR on the 5' RACE reads and lists one entry per CDR3 protein. Among about 23,000 distinct CDR3 sequences listed, around 10% were seen once. This specimen comes from a study of spatial heterogeneity in lung cancer. The time point: blood at routine non-recurrence follow-up after resection. In germline, CDR1 is SGDLS, CDR2 YYNGEE. The length of the CDR3 is 13 residues. V was shortened by 4 bases and J by 5 bases, with 12 bases between the two germline ends. The V call is TRBV9, the J call TRBJ2-5; a possible D gene is TRBD2 (5 bases). Here the sequenced sample was PBMCs, taken at follow-up. This clonotype was sampled from a male donor with early-stage non-small cell lung cancer. CDR3 protein: CASSSGVSETQYF. Written as DNA, the CDR3 is TGTGCCAGCAGCTCCGGGGTTTCGGAGACCCAGTACTTC.